This T cell receptor (beta chain) was recorded in a study of T cells in Graves' hyperthyroidism and ophthalmopathy. PBMCs were obtained from about 9 ml fresh peripheral blood. Losses at the gene ends were 0 bases for V and 5 bases for J; bases not matched to a gene: 2. Germline V gives CDR1 SGDLS, CDR2 YYNGEE. The length of the CDR3 is 15 residues. Researchers amplified the TCR beta CDR3 regions from RNA transcripts. A first-round RT-PCR of the TCR CDR3 used the HTBI primer set. TCRdb reprocessed the multiplex PCR reads via MiXCR and lists one record per CDR3 protein. The sample holds about 640,000 distinct CDR3 sequences, less than 25% seen once.

The sequenced material came from blood. This clonotype was obtained from a man between 25 and 39 years old with Graves' ophthalmopathy. This chain joins TRBV9 and TRBJ2-1; 10 nucleotides line up with TRBD2. CDR3 nucleotides: TGTGCCAGCAGCGTAGCTAGCGGGAGAGACAATGAGCAGTTCTTC. It is translated as CASSVASGRDNEQFF.